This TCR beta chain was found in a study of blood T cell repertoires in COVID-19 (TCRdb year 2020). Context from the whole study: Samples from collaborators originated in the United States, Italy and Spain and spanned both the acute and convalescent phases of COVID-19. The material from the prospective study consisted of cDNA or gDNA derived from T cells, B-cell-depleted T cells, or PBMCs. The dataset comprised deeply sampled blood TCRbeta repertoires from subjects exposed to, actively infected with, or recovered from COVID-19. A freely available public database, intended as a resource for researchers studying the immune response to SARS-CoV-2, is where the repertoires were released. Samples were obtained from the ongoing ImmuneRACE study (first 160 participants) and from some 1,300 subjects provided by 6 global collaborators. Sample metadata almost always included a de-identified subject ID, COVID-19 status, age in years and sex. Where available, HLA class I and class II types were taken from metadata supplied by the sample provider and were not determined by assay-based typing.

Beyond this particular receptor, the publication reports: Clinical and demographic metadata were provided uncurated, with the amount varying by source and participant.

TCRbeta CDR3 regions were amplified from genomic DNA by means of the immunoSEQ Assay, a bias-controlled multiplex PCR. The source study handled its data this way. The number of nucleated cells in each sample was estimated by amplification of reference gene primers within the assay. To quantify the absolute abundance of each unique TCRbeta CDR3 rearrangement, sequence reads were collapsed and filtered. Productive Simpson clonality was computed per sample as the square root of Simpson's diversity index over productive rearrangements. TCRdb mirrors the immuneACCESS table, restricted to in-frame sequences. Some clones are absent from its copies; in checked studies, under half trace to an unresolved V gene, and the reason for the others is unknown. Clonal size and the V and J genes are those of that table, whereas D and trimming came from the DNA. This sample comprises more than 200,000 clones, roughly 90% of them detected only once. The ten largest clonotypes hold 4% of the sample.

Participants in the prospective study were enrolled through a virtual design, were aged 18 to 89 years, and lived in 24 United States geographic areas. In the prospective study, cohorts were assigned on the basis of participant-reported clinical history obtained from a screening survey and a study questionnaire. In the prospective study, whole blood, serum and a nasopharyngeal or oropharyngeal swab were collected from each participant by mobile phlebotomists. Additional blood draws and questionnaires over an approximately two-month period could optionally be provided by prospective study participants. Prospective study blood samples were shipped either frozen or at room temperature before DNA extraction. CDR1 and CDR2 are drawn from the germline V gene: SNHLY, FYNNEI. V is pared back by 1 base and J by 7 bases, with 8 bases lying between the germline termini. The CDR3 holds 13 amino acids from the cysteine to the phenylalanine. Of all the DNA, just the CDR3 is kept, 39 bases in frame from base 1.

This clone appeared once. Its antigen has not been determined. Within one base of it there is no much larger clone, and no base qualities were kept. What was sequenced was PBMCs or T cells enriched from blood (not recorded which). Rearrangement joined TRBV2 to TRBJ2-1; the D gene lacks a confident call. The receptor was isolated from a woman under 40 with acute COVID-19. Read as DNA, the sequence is TGTGCCAGCAGTGAAGACAGAATGAATGAGCAGTTCTTC. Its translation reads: CASSEDRMNEQFF.